Sequencing of this T cell receptor (beta chain) was carried out in a study of shared clonotypes between healthy human individuals. For the study at large: Samples came from two female and a few male donors aged 18 to 49.

CD45RO negativity and positive selection for CCR7 defined naive CD8 cells, a population that excluded terminally differentiated effector memory CD45RA+ cells. The protocol was immunoSEQ multiplex PCR, while the TCRdb copy is restricted to in-frame clones and leaves out a portion. Of 1.5 million to 2.5 million clones listed, approximately 94% are singletons. Study outcomes and limitations: A small donor pool kept down the genetic and exposure-history diversity that was represented. Sampling involved blood alone; tissue repertoires likely differ.

Points on this clone: Its antigen is not identified.

Sequenced sample: naive CD8+ T cells sorted from blood. The TCR comes from a man aged 18 to 30 in good health.

The CDR3 here is CASSLNAWTGIDTQYF. CDR3 DNA sequence: TGTGCCAGCAGCTTAAATGCTTGGACAGGGATAGATACGCAGTATTTT. The chain employs TRBV7-9 and TRBJ2-3; 8 bases map to TRBD1. This CDR3 has 16 amino acids. Trimming took 2 bases from V and 5 from J; bases not matched to a gene: 9. From germline, CDR1 is SEHNR and CDR2 FQNEAQ (reference sequence). The full variable domain, in which reference TRBV7-9 and TRBJ2-3 provide the parts outside the CDR3, is DTGVSQNPRHKITKRGQNVTFRCDPISEHNRLYWYRQTLGQGPEFLTYFQNEAQLEKSRLLSDRFSAERPKGSFSTLEIQRTEQGDSAMYLCASSLNAWTGIDTQYFGPGTRLTVL.